This T cell receptor (beta chain) came from a study of T cell clusters in autoimmune cytopenias. Study-level background: A median of roughly 50,000 TRB reads per sample yielded a median roughly 2,300 distinct clonotypes. Whole-study results and caveats: Physiological T cell clusters of healthy donors were apparently absent in primary autoimmune cytopenia patients. TRB repertoire shifts in secondary cytopenia and chronic lymphocytic leukemia mostly reflected lymphoma, not autoimmunity.

One tube held mixed TRB-A and TRB-B primer pools for touch-down PCR. TCRdb re-called the multiplex PCR reads, yielding one record per CDR3 amino acid sequence without DNA. Seen in this sample are more than 1,200 distinct CDR3 sequences; the ten most common clones hold 25% to 35%. TRB was amplified from 250 ng of peripheral blood genomic DNA per sample. Notes on this clonotype: Antigen specificity is unknown.

The CDR3 runs 15 residues. From germline, CDR1 is LGHNA and CDR2 YNFKEQ. The clonotype comes from a human donor with an autoimmune cytopenia or autoimmune hepatitis (not recorded which). The sample was peripheral blood. V and J are TRBV4-2 and TRBJ1-5. The CDR3: CASSQEFSPNQPQHF.